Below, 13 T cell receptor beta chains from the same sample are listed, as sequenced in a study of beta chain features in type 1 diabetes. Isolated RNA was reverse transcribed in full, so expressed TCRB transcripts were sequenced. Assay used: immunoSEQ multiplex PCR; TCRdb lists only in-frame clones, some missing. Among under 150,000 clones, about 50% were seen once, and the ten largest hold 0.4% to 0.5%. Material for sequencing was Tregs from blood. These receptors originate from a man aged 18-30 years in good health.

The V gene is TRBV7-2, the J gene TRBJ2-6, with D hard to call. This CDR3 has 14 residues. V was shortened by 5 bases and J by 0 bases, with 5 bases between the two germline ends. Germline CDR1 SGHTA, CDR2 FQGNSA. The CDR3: CASSAYSGANVLTF. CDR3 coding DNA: TGTGCCAGCAGCGCCTACTCTGGGGCCAACGTCCTGACTTTC.

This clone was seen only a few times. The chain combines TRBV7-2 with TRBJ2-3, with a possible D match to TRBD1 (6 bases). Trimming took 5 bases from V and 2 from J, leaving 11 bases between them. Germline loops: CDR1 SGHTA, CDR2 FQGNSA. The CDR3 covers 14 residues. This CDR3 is CASSPGQSTDTQYF. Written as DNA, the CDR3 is TGTGCCAGCAGCCCAGGACAGTCCACAGATACGCAGTATTTT.

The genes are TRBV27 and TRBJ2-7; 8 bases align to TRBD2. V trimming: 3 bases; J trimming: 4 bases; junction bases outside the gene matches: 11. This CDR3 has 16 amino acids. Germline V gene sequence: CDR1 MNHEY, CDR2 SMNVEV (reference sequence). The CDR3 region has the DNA TGTGCCAGCAGTTTCCTCAAAGAAGCGGGAGTATACGAGCAGTACTTC. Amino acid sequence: CASSFLKEAGVYEQYF.

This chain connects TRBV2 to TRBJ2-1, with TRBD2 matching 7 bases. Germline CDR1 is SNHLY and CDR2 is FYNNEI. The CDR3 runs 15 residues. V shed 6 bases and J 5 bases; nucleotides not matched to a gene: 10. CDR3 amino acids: CASSPLGGGNNEQFF. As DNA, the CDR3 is TGTGCCAGCAGCCCCTTGGGGGGGGGTAACAATGAGCAGTTCTTC.

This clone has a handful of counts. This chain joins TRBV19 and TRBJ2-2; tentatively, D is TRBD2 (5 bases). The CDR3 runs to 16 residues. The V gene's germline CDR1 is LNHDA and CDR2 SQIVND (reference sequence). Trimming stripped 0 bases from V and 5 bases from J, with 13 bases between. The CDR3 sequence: CASSIDPGRTTGELFF. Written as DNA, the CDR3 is TGTGCCAGTAGTATAGATCCGGGGAGAACAACCGGGGAGCTGTTTTTT.

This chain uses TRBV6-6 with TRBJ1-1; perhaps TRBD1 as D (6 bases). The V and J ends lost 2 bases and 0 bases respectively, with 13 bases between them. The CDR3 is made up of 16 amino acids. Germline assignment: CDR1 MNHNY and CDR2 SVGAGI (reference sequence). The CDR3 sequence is CASSYLQGRMNTEAFF. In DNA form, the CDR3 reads TGTGCCAGCAGTTACCTCCAGGGGCGAATGAACACTGAAGCTTTCTTT.

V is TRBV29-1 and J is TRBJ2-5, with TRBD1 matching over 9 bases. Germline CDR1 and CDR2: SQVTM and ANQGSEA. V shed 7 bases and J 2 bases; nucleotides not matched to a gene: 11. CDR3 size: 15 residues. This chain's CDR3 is CSGFLGTGSQETQYF. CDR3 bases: TGCAGCGGATTCCTCGGGACAGGGAGTCAAGAGACCCAGTACTTC.

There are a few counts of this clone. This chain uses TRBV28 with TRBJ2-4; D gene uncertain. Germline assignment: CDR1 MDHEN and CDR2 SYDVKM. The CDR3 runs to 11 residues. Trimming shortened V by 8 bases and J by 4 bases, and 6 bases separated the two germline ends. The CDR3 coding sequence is TGTGCCAGCGAGGAAAAAAACATTCAGTACTTC. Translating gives CASEEKNIQYF.

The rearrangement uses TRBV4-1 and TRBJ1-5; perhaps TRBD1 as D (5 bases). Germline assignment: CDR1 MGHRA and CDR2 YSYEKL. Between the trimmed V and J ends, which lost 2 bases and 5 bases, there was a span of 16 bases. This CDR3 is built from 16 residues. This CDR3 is CASSQNTGTSYQPQHF. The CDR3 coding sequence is TGCGCCAGCAGCCAAAATACAGGTACCAGTTATCAGCCCCAGCATTTT.

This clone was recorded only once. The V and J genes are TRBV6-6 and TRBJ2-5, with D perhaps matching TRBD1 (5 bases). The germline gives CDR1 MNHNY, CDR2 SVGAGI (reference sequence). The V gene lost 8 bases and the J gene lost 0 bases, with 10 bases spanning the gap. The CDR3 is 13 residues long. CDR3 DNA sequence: TGTGCCAGCGCATCAGGGTACCAAGAGACCCAGTACTTC. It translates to CASASGYQETQYF.

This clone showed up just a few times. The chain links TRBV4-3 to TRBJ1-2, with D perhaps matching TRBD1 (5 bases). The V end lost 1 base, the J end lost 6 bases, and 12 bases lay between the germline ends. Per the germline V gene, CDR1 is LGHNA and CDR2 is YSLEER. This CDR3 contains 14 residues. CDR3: CASSQVPRVDGYTF. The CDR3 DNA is TGCGCCAGCAGCCAAGTCCCCAGGGTAGATGGCTACACCTTC.

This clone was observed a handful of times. CDR3 in amino acids: CASSQGAPYEQYF. The CDR3 DNA sequence: TGTGCCAGCAGCCAGGGGGCCCCCTACGAGCAGTACTTC. This chain links TRBV6-1 with TRBJ2-7; 8 nucleotides match TRBD1. The CDR3 runs 13 residues. Germline V gene data show CDR1 as MNHNS and CDR2 as SASEGT. The trim removed 6 bases at V and 2 bases at J, leaving 3 bases unmatched.

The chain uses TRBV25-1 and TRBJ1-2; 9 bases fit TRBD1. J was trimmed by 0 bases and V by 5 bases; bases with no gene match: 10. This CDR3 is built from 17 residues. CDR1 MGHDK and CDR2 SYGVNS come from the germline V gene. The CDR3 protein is CASSYRGQGLANYGYTF. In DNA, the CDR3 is TGTGCCAGCAGTTACAGGGGACAGGGCCTTGCTAACTATGGCTACACCTTC.